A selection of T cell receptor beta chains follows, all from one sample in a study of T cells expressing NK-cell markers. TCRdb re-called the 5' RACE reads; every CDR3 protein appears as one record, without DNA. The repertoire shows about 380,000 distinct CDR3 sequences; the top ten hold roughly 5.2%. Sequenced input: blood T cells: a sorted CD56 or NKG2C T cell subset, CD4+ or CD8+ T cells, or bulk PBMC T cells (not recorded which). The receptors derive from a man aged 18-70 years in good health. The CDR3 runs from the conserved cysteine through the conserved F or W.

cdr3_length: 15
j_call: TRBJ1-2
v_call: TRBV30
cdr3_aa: CAWSTPGQGWRGYTF

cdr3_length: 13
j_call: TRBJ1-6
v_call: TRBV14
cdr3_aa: CASSWGGRSPLHF

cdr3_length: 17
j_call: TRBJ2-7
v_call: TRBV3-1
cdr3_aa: CASSPPGLAGGPREQYF

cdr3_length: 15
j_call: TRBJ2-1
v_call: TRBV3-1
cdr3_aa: CASSQDKATRREQFF

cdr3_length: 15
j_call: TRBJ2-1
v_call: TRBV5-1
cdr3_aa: CASSFLTSGGGRQFF

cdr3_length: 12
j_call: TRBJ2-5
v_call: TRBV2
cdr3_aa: CASSRSRGTQYF

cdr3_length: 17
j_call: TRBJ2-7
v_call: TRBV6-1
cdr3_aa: CASNVKPRGVFSYEQYF

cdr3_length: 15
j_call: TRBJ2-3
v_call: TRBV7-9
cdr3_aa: CASSQPGTAGDTQYF

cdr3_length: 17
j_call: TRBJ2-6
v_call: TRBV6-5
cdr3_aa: CASISGTDYSGANVLTF

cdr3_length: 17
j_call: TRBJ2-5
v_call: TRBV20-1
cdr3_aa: CSANRPAGEPLEETQYF

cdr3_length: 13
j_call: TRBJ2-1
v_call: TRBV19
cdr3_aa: CASSLLSGNEQFF

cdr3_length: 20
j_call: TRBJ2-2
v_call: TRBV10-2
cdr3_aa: CASSPKEASPLSIDTGELFF

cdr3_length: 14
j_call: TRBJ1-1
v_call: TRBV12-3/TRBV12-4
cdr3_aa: CASTPAGGIGEAFF

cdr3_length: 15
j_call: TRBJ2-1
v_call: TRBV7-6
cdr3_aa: CASSFDSNSYNEQFF

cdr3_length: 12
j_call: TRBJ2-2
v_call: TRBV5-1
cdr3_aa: CASSFSFRELFF

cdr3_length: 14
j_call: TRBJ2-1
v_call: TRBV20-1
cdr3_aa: CSAQGQPAYNEQFF

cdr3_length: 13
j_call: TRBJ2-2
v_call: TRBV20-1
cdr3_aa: CSATRTNTGELFF

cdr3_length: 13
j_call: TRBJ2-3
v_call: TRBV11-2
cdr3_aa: CASSLGGPGVQYF

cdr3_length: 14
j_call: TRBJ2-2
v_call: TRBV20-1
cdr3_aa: CSARRLRTTGELFF

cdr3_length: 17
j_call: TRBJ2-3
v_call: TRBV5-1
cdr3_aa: CASSLPGTSSSTDTQYF

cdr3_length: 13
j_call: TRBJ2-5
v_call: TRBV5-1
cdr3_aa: CASSFLSGGTQYF

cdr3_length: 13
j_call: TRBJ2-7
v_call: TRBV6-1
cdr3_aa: CASWRGRSYEQYF